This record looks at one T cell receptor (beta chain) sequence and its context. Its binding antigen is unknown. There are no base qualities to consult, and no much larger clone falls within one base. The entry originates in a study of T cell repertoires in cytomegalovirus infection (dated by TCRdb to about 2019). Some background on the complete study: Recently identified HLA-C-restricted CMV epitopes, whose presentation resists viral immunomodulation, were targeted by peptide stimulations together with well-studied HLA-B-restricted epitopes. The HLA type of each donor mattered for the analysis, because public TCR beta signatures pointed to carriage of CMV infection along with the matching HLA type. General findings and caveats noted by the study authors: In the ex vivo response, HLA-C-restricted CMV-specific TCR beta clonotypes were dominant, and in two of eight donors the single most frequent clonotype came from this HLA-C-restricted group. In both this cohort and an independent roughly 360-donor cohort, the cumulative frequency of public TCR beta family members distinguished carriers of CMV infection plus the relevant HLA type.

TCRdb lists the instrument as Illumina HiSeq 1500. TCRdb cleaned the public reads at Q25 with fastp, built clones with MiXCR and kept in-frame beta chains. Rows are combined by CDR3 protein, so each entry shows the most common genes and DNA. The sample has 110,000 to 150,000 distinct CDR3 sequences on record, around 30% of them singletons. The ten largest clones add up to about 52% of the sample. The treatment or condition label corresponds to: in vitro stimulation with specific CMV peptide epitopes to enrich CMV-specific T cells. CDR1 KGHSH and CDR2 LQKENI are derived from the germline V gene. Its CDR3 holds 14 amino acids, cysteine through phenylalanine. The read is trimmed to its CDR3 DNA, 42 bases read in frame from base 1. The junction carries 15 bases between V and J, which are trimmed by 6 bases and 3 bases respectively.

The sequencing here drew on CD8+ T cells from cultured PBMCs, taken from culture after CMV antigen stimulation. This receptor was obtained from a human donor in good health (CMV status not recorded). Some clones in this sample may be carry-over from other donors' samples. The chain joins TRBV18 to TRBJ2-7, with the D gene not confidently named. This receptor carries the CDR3 CASSASSGVYEQYF. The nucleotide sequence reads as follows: TGTGCCAGCTCTGCCTCGTCAGGTGTCTACGAGCAGTACTTC.